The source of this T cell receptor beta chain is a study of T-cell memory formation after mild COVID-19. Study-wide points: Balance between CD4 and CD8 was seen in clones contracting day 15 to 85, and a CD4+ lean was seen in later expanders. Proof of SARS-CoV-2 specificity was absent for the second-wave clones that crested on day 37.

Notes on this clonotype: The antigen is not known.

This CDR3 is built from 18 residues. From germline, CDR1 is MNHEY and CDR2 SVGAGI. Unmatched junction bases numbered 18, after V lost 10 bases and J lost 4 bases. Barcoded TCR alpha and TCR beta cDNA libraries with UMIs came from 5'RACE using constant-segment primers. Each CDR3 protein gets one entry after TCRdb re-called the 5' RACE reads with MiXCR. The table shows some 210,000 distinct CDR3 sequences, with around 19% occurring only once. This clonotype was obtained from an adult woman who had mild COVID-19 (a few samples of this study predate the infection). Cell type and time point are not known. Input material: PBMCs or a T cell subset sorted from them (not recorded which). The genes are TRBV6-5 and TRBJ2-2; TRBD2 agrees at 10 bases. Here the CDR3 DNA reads TGTGCCATCTACCCTGCAGCGGGAGGGCCGGGGGGCACCGGGGAGCTGTTTTTT. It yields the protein CAIYPAAGGPGGTGELFF.